Below are 25 T cell receptor beta chains sequenced from a single sample in a study of CD8+ T cells in alopecia areata. cDNA prepared by RNA extraction and subsequent reverse transcription served as the template for sequencing. Assay: immunoSEQ multiplex PCR; the TCRdb copy retains only in-frame clones and omits some. The sample records over 200,000 clones, about 64% being singletons. Sample treatment: oral pan-JAK inhibitor, 5-10 mg twice daily. The sequencing here drew on CD4+ T cells sorted from blood, taken at week 4, from a patient treated with tofacitinib. Receptor source: a human donor with alopecia areata.

J is TRBJ2-7 and V is TRBV11-2; D possibly corresponds to TRBD1 (6 bases). Trimming stripped 0 bases from V and 2 bases from J, with 8 bases between. Looked up from germline, CDR1 is SGHAT and CDR2 is FQNNGV. The CDR3 runs 14 residues. As DNA, the CDR3 is TGTGCCAGCAGCTTAGATCAGGGGCCCTACGAGCAGTACTTC. It encodes CASSLDQGPYEQYF.

This chain joins TRBV23-1 and TRBJ2-7, with 8 bases that match TRBD1. TRBV23-1 is recorded as an ORF, its role being uncertain. V lost 8 bases, J lost 0 bases, and 9 bases stayed unmatched. The CDR3 spans 15 residues. CDR3 sequence reads: CASGPGQGHSYEQYF. The CDR3, as DNA: TGCGCCAGCGGGCCTGGACAGGGACACTCCTACGAGCAGTACTTC.

Here the CDR3 reads CASSAGDGGWEMTPLHF. The CDR3 DNA sequence: TGTGCCAGCAGCGCCGGGGACGGAGGGTGGGAGATGACACCCCTCCACTTT. The chain recombines TRBV9 with TRBJ1-6; perhaps TRBD1 as D (5 bases). The V end lost 3 bases, the J end lost 11 bases, and 24 bases lay between the germline ends. CDR3 size: 17 residues. Germline CDR1 is SGDLS and CDR2 is YYNGEE.

This clone has only a few counts. J is TRBJ2-5 and V is TRBV10-3; D call uncertain. CDR1 is ENHRY and CDR2 is SYGVKD in the germline V gene. Deletions cut 3 bases from V and 5 bases from J, with 16 bases between. The CDR3 is 15 amino acids. CDR3 residues: CAISDGNRVGETQYF. CDR3 nucleotides: TGTGCCATCAGTGATGGCAACCGAGTCGGGGAGACCCAGTACTTC.

This rearrangement joins TRBV5-1 to TRBJ1-2; D ambiguous. CDR3 length equals 13 residues. CDR1 and CDR2 from the germline V gene are SGHRS and YFSETQ. The V and J ends lost 0 bases and 2 bases respectively, with 5 bases between them. Written as DNA, the CDR3 is TGCGCCAGCAGCTTGGTCGGGAACTATGGCTACACCTTC. Translating it yields CASSLVGNYGYTF.

V gene TRBV2 combines with J gene TRBJ2-1; D is unresolved. This CDR3 comprises 13 residues. Germline lookup yields CDR1 SNHLY and CDR2 FYNNEI. V was pared by 8 bases and J by 3 bases, with 11 bases between. The CDR3 nucleotides are TGTGCCAGCCAGCTTTCATACTACAATGAGCAGTTCTTC. Amino acid sequence: CASQLSYYNEQFF.

This clone was counted a few times. Other DNA sequences in this sample translate to the same CDR3. The chain is built from TRBV30 and TRBJ2-5; D remains unclear. The germline CDR1 and CDR2 sequences are GTSNPN and SVGIG (reference sequence). Trimming pared 0 bases from V and 5 bases from J, leaving 4 bases between. CDR3 length: 11 amino acids. The CDR3 loop reads CAWSVRETQYF. The CDR3 DNA reads TGTGCCTGGAGTGTACGCGAGACCCAGTACTTC.

This chain joins TRBV7-8 and TRBJ2-4; D unresolved. V was clipped by 7 bases and J by 8 bases, with 9 bases between them. The CDR3 sequence is 11 residues long. CDR1 is SGHVS and CDR2 is FQNEAQ in the germline V gene. The CDR3 spells CASTPGDIQYF. The CDR3 DNA follows: TGTGCCAGCACCCCAGGAGACATTCAGTACTTC.

V usage is TRBV5-6 and J usage is TRBJ1-5, with a weak D call TRBD1 (5 bases). Germline loops: CDR1 SGHDT, CDR2 YYEEEE. The V end lost 3 bases, the J end lost 0 bases, and 13 bases lay between the germline ends. This CDR3 contains 16 residues. CDR3 sequence reads: CASSSSGGNSNQPQHF. The CDR3 nucleotides read TGTGCCAGCAGCTCCTCGGGGGGGAATAGCAATCAGCCCCAGCATTTT. Together with reference TRBV5-6 and TRBJ1-5, the CDR3 gives the full variable domain: DAGVTQSPTHLIKTRGQQVTLRCSPKSGHDTVSWYQQALGQGPQFIFQYYEEEERQRGNFPDRFSGHQFPNYSSELNVNALLLGDSALYLCASSSSGGNSNQPQHFGDGTRLSIL.

This chain uses TRBV23-1 with TRBJ1-5; D call uncertain. TRBV23-1 is labeled an ORF, and its function is uncertain. This CDR3 spans 10 amino acids. DNA of the CDR3: TGCCCTACGGAGAATAAGCCCCAGCATTTT. This gives the protein CPTENKPQHF.

The chain recombines TRBV9 with TRBJ2-3; the match to TRBD2 covers 8 bases. The CDR3 spans 16 residues. Germline V CDR1 and CDR2: SGDLS, YYNGEE. V was clipped by 4 bases and J by 6 bases; unmatched bases: 13. CDR3 in amino acids: CASSTQRIAGMDTQYF. In DNA form, the CDR3 reads TGTGCCAGCAGCACCCAGAGGATAGCGGGGATGGATACGCAGTATTTT.

In its sample, this clone was seen a few times. The genes are TRBV10-3 and TRBJ2-5, with 9 bases identical to TRBD2. Germline trimming cut 6 bases from V and 2 bases from J; bases unmatched to any gene: 4. CDR1 ENHRY and CDR2 SYGVKD come from the germline V gene. This CDR3 is built from 14 residues. The CDR3 DNA is TGTGCCATCAGGATGACTAGCGGACAAGAGACCCAGTACTTC. It is translated as CAIRMTSGQETQYF.

This clone turned up a few times. The rearrangement joins TRBV27 to TRBJ1-5; 7 positions match TRBD1. The CDR3 is 12 amino acids. The germline V gene has CDR1 MNHEY and CDR2 SMNVEV (reference sequence). The trim removed 7 bases at V and 8 bases at J, leaving 5 bases unmatched. CDR3 sequence: CASKNRGKPQHF. Written as DNA, the CDR3 is TGTGCCAGCAAGAACAGGGGCAAGCCCCAGCATTTT.

The CDR3 region is CASSLIGQLGYGYTF. As DNA, the CDR3 is TGTGCCAGCAGCTTGATCGGTCAGTTGGGATATGGCTACACCTTC. The gene calls are TRBV5-6 and TRBJ1-2; D not certain. The V end lost 1 base, the J end lost 5 bases, and 15 bases lay between the germline ends. Germline CDR1 is SGHDT and CDR2 is YYEEEE. The CDR3 loop spans 15 amino acids.

The rearrangement uses TRBV30 and TRBJ2-7; weak D call: TRBD1 (5 bases). This CDR3 region has 12 residues. Germline V gene data show CDR1 as GTSNPN and CDR2 as SVGIG (reference sequence). V was cut by 2 bases and J by 3 bases, with 8 bases left in between. In DNA form, the CDR3 reads TGTGCCTGGAGTAGGGGATTCTACGAGCAGTACTTC. Its translation is CAWSRGFYEQYF.

V usage is TRBV6-6 and J usage is TRBJ1-6; the match to TRBD1 covers 7 bases. Losses at the gene ends were 10 bases for V and 3 bases for J; bases not matched to a gene: 9. This CDR3 has 15 residues. CDR1 is MNHNY, CDR2 SVGAGI, per germline (reference sequence). The CDR3 sequence: CATQTGTDYNSPLHF. The CDR3 DNA is TGTGCCACCCAAACCGGGACAGACTATAATTCACCCCTCCACTTT.

The rearrangement joins TRBV13 to TRBJ1-6; the D is unclear. Germline CDR1 PRHDT, CDR2 FYEKMQ (reference sequence). V was pared by 4 bases and J by 7 bases, with 5 bases between. CDR3 length: 12 residues. The CDR3 loop is CASSYGNSPLHF. CDR3 nucleotides: TGTGCCAGCAGCTACGGGAATTCACCCCTCCACTTT.

The J gene is TRBJ2-6, the V gene TRBV7-9; D unclear. Per germline, CDR1 SEHNR and CDR2 FQNEAQ (reference sequence). Trimming cost V 7 bases and J 0 bases, with 4 bases left between them. CDR3 size: 13 residues. The CDR3 reads CASILSGANVLTF. CDR3 in DNA: TGTGCCAGCATCCTCTCTGGGGCCAACGTCCTGACTTTC.

The chain couples TRBV7-9 to TRBJ2-7; D perhaps matches TRBD2 (6 bases). V dropped 0 bases and J dropped 6 bases, with 15 bases sitting between them. Germline V gene lookup returns CDR1 SEHNR and CDR2 FQNEAQ (reference sequence). This CDR3 region has 15 residues. CDR3 residues: CASSLAGGPLPEQYF. In DNA form, the CDR3 reads TGTGCCAGCAGCTTAGCGGGGGGACCCCTCCCCGAGCAGTACTTC. Together with reference TRBV7-9 and TRBJ2-7, the CDR3 gives the full variable domain: DTGVSQNPRHKITKRGQNVTFRCDPISEHNRLYWYRQTLGQGPEFLTYFQNEAQLEKSRLLSDRFSAERPKGSFSTLEIQRTEQGDSAMYLCASSLAGGPLPEQYFGPGTRLTVT.

J is TRBJ1-5 and V is TRBV6-5; a weak D match, TRBD1 (6 bases). The V and J ends lost 6 bases and 3 bases respectively, with 9 bases between them. The CDR3 is made up of 13 amino acids. Germline loops: CDR1 MNHEY, CDR2 SVGAGI. The CDR3: CASRTGYNQPQHF. The CDR3 nucleotides are TGTGCCAGCAGGACAGGTTACAATCAGCCCCAGCATTTT.

The chain joins TRBV5-4 to TRBJ2-2; D is unclear. Germline CDR1 reads SGHNT; CDR2 reads YYREEE (reference sequence). The CDR3 totals 16 residues. V gave up 0 bases and J gave up 0 bases, with 9 bases separating them. CDR3 in amino acids: CASSLAGITNTGELFF. The CDR3 nucleotides are TGTGCCAGCAGCTTGGCTGGGATAACGAACACCGGGGAGCTGTTTTTT.

The chain combines TRBV11-2 with TRBJ2-7; weak D call: TRBD2 (5 bases). V shed 6 bases and J shed 0 bases, with 15 bases lying between them. The CDR3 sequence is 15 residues long. Germline CDR1 reads SGHAT; CDR2 reads FQNNGV. DNA of the CDR3: TGTGCCAGCAGTATAGTCGGGGAGAGCTCCTACGAGCAGTACTTC. This sequence encodes CASSIVGESSYEQYF.

The count of this clone is one. The V and J genes are TRBV6-5 and TRBJ1-2, with a tentative D call TRBD1 (5 bases). This CDR3 has 12 residues. The V end lost 7 bases, the J end lost 7 bases, and 13 bases lay between the germline ends. The germline gives CDR1 MNHEY, CDR2 SVGAGI. CDR3 loop: CASIAGLSGYTF. The DNA of the CDR3 is TGTGCCAGCATCGCAGGGTTGAGTGGCTACACCTTC.

This clone was counted once. The chain couples TRBV6-6 to TRBJ2-2; unclear D gene. V was clipped by 2 bases and J by 3 bases, with 10 bases between them. The CDR3 runs 15 residues. Germline V lookup: CDR1 MNHNY, CDR2 SVGAGI (reference sequence). CDR3: CASSYRSTDTGELFF. In nucleotides, the CDR3 is TGTGCCAGCAGTTACCGTTCCACCGACACCGGGGAGCTGTTTTTT.

CDR3 nucleotides: TGTGCCAGCAGCACCAACAGGGGCTTGAACACTGAAGCTTTCTTT. It is translated as CASSTNRGLNTEAFF. V usage is TRBV7-9 and J usage is TRBJ1-1; 7 positions agree with TRBD1. Germline-derived CDR1 and CDR2 are SEHNR and FQNEAQ (reference sequence). Trimming cost V 5 bases and J 0 bases; bases outside gene matches: 6. This CDR3 region has 15 residues.